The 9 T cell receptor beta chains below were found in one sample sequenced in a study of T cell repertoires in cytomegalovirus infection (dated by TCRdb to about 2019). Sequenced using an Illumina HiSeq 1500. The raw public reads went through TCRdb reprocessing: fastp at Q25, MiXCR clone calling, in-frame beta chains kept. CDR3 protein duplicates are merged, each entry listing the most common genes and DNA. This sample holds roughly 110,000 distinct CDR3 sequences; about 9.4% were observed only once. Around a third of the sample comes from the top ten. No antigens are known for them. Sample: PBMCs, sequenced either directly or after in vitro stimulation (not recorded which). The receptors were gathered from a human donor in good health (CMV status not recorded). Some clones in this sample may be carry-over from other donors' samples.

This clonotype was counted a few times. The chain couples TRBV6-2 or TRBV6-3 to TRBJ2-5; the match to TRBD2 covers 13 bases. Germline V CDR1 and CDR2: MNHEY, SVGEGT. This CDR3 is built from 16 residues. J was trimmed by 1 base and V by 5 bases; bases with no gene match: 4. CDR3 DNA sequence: TGTGCCAGCAGTCGACTAGCGGGAGGACCCCAAGAGACCCAGTACTTC. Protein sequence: CASSRLAGGPQETQYF.

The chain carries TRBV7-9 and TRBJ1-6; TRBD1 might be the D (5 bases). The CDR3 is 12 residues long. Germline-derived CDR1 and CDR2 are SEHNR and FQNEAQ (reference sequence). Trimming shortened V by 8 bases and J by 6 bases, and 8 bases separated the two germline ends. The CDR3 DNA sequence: TGTGCCAGCGGGGGAGTTAATTCACCCCTCCACTTT. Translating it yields CASGGVNSPLHF.

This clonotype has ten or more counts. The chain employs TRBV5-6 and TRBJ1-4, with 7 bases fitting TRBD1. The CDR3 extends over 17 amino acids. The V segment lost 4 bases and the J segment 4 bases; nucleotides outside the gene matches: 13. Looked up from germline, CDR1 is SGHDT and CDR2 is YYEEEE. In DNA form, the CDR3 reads TGTGCCAGCAGCCCGACGGTAGCGGACAGGCGTAATGAAAAACTGTTTTTT. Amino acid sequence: CASSPTVADRRNEKLFF.

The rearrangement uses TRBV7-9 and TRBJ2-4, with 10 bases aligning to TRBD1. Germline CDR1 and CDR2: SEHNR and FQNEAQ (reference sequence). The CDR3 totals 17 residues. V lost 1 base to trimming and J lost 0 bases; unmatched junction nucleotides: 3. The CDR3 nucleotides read TGTGCCAGCAGCTTAGAGGGGACAGGGGTAGCCAAAAACATTCAGTACTTC. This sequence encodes CASSLEGTGVAKNIQYF.

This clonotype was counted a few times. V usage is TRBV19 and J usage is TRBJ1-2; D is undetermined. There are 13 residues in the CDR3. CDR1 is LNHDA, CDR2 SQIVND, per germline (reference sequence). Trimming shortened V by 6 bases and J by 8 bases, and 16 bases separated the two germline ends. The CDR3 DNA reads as TGTGCCAGTAGGTTCGGGGAGTCCGGCGGCTACACCTTC. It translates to CASRFGESGGYTF.

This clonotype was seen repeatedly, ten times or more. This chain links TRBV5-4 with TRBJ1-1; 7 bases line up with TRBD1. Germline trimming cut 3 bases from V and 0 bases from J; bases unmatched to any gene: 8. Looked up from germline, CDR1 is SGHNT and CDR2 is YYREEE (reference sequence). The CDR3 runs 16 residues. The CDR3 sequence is CASSSVGTVLNTEAFF. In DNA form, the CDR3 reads TGTGCCAGCAGCTCCGTGGGGACAGTCTTGAACACTGAAGCTTTCTTT.

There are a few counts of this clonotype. The CDR3 protein is CSARDPGGNTGELFF. DNA of the CDR3: TGCAGTGCTAGAGATCCGGGCGGGAACACCGGGGAGCTGTTTTTT. The rearrangement joins TRBV20-1 to TRBJ2-2; the D is unclear. With 0 bases removed from V and 1 base from J, the gap between germline ends came to 9 bases. From germline, CDR1 is DFQATT and CDR2 SNEGSKA (reference sequence). The length of the CDR3 is 15 residues.

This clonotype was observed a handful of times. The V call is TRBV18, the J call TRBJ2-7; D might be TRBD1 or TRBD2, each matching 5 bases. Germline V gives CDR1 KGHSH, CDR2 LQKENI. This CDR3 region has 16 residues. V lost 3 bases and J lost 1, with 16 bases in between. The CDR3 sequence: CASSPQYGGSSYEQYF. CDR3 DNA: TGTGCCAGCTCACCCCAATATGGGGGATCTTCCTACGAGCAGTACTTC.

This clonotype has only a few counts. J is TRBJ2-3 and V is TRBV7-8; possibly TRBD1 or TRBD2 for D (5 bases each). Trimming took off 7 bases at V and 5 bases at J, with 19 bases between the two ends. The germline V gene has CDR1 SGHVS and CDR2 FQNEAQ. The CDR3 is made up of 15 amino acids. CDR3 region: CASILYGAAKDTQYF. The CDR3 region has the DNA TGTGCCAGCATCCTATACGGGGCGGCGAAAGATACGCAGTATTTT.